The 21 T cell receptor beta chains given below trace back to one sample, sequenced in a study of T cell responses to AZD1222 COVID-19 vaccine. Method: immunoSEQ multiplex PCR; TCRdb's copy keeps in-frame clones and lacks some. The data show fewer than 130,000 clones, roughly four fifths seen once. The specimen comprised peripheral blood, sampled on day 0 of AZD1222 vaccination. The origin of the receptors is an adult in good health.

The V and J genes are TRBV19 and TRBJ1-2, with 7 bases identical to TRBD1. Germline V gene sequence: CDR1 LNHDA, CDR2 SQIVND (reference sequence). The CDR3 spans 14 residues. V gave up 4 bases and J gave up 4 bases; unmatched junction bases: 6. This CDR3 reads CASSTDRAVYGYTF. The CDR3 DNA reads TGTGCCAGTAGTACCGACAGGGCAGTCTATGGCTACACCTTC.

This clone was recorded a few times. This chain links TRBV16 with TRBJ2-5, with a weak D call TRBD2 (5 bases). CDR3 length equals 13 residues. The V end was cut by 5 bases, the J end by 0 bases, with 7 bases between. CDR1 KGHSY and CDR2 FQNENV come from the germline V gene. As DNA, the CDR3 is TGTGCCAGCAGCTCGGGATACCAAGAGACCCAGTACTTC. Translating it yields CASSSGYQETQYF.

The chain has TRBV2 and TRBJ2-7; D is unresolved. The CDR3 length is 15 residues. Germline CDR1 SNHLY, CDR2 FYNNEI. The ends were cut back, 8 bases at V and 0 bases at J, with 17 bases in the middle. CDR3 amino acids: CASRKEKGSSYEQYF. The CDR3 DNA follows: TGTGCCAGCCGGAAAGAGAAGGGCAGCTCCTACGAGCAGTACTTC.

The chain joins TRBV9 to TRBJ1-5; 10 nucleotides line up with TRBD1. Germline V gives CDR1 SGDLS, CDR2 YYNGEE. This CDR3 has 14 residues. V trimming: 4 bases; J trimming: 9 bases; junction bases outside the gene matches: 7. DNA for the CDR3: TGTGCCAGCAGCCCACGACAGGGGGCTTGGCCCCAGCATTTT. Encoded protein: CASSPRQGAWPQHF.

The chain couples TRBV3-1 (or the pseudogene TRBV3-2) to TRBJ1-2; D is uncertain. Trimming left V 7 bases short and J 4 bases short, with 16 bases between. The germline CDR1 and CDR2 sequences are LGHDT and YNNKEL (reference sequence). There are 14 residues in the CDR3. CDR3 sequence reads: CASTRKGRGYGYTF. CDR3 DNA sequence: TGTGCCAGCACCAGAAAGGGTCGCGGCTATGGCTACACCTTC.

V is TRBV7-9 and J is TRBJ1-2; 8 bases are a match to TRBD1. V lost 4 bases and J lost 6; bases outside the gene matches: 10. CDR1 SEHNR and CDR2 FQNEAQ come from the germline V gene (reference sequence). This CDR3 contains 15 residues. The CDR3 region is CASSSWTRTGHGYTF. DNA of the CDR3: TGTGCCAGCAGCTCGTGGACGAGGACAGGGCATGGCTACACCTTC.

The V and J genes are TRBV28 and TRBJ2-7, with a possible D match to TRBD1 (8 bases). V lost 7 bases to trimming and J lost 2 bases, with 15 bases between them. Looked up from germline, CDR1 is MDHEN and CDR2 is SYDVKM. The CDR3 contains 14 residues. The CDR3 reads CASNRGGPPYEQYF. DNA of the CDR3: TGTGCCAGCAACAGGGGGGGGCCCCCCTACGAGCAGTACTTC.

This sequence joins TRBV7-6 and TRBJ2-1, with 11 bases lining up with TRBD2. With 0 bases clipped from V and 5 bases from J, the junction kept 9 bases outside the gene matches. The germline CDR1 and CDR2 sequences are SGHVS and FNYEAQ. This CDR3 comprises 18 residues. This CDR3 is CASSLARASGRPDNEQFF. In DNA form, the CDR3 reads TGTGCCAGCAGCTTAGCGAGAGCTAGCGGGAGGCCCGACAATGAGCAGTTCTTC.

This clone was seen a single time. The chain's CDR3 is CASSLDGTTEAFF. CDR3 nucleotide sequence: TGTGCCAGCAGCCTTGACGGGACCACTGAAGCTTTCTTT. The chain recombines TRBV12-3 or TRBV12-4 with TRBJ1-1; perhaps TRBD1 as D (5 bases). The CDR3 extends over 13 amino acids. Trimming pared 6 bases from V and 4 bases from J, leaving 12 bases between.

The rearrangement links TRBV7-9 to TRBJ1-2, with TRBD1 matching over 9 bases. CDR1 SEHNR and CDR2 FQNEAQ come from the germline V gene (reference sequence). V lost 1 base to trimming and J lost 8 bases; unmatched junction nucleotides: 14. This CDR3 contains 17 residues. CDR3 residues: CASSLGLPGQGIRGYTF. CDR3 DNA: TGTGCCAGCAGCTTAGGTCTACCGGGACAGGGAATACGCGGCTACACCTTC.

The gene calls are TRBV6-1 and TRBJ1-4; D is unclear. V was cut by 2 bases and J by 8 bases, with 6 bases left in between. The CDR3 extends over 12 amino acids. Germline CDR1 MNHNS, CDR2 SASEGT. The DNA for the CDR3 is TGTGCCAGCAGTGAAAGGCGGGAAAAACTGTTTTTT. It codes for CASSERREKLFF.

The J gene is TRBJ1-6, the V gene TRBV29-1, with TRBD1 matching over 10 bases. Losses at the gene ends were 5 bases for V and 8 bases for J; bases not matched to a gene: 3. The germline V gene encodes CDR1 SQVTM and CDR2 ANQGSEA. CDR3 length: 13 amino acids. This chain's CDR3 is CSVRDRGDSPLHF. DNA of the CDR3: TGCAGCGTTAGGGACAGGGGAGATTCACCCCTCCACTTT.

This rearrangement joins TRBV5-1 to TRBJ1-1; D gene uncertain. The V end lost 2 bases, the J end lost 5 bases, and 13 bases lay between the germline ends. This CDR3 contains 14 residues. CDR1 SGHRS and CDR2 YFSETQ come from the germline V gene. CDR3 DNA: TGCGCCAGCAGCTTAGGTACAGTGGGGACTGAAGCTTTCTTT. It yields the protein CASSLGTVGTEAFF.

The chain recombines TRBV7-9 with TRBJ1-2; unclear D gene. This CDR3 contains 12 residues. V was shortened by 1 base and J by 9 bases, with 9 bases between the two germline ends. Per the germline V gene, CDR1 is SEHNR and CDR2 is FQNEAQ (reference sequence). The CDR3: CASSLDTRSYTF. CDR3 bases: TGTGCCAGCAGCTTAGATACACGGAGCTACACCTTC.

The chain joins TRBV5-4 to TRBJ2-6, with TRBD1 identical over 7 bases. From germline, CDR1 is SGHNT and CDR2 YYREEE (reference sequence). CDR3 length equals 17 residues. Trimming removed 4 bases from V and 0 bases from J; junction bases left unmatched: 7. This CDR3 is CASSPSTGNSGANVLTF. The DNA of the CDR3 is TGTGCCAGCAGCCCATCGACAGGGAACTCTGGGGCCAACGTCCTGACTTTC.

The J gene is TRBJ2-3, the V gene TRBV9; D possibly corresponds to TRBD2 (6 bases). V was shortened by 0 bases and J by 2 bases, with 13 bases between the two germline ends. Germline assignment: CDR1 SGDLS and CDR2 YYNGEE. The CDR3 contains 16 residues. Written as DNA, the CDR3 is TGTGCCAGCAGCGTAGGGCTAGCGACGACCACAGATACGCAGTATTTT. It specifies CASSVGLATTTDTQYF.

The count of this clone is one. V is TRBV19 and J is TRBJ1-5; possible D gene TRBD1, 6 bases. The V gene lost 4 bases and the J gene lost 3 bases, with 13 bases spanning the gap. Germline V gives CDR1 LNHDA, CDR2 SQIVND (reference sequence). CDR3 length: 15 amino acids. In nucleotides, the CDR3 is TGTGCCAGTAGTACTTCGTGGGGGCTCAATCAGCCCCAGCATTTT. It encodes CASSTSWGLNQPQHF.

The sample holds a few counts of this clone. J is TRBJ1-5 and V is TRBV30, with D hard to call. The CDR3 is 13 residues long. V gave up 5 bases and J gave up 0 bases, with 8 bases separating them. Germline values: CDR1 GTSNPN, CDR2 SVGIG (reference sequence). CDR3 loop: CAWGEISNQPQHF. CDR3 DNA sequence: TGTGCCTGGGGGGAGATTAGCAATCAGCCCCAGCATTTT. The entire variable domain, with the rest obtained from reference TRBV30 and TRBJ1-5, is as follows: SQTIHQWPATLVQPVGSPLSLECTVEGTSNPNLYWYRQAAGRGLQLLFYSVGIGQISSEVPQNLSASRPQDRQFILSSKKLLLSDSGFYLCAWGEISNQPQHFGDGTRLSIL.

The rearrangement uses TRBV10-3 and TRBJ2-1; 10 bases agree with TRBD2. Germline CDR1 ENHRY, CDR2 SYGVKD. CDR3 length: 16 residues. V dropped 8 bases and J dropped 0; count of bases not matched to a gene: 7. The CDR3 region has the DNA TGTGCCATCTCCCCGAGACTAGCGGGCTCCTACAATGAGCAGTTCTTC. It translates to CAISPRLAGSYNEQFF.

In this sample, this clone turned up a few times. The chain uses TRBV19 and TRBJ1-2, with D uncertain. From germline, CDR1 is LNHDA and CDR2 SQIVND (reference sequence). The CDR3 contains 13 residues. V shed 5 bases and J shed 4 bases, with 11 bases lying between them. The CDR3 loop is CASSLRTTYGYTF. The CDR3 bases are TGTGCCAGTAGTTTGAGAACAACCTATGGCTACACCTTC.

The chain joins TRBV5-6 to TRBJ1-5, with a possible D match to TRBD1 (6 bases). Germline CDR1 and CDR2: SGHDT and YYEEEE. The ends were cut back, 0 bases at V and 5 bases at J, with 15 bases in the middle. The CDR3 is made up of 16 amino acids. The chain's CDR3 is CASSLAGGARDQPQHF. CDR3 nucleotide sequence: TGTGCCAGCAGCTTGGCCGGGGGGGCGCGGGATCAGCCCCAGCATTTT.